This TCR beta chain was recovered during a study of OX40 agonist ivuxolimab in advanced cancers. About the full investigation: Ivuxolimab was an agonistic, fully human IgG2 monoclonal antibody directed against OX40 (CD134), a costimulatory receptor. Intravenous ivuxolimab was administered to patients every 2 weeks at six dose levels: 0.01, 0.1, 0.3, 1.5, 3 and 10 mg/kg. Of the 50 to 55 patients in dose escalation, approximately 20 had hepatocellular carcinoma, about 15 had melanoma, 9 had renal cell carcinoma and 9 had head and neck cancer. In the dose-escalation cohort, 82.7% of patients were male, and the mean age was around 60 years, with a range of about 20 to 79. Prior anti-PD-1, anti-PD-L1 or anti-CTLA-4 therapy was permitted, and checkpoint inhibitors had been received by less than 45% of dose-escalation patients. Partial responses occurred in three dose-escalation patients, of whom one had hepatocellular carcinoma and two had cutaneous melanoma. Peripheral TCRbeta sequencing aimed to test whether ivuxolimab altered TCR sequence diversity and caused clonal T-cell expansion. The paper reports the monotherapy dose-escalation portion (N = 52 patients) of the phase I ivuxolimab trial. General findings and caveats noted by the study authors: At doses of 0.1 to 3.0 mg/kg, clonal expansion of both CD4+ and CD8+ blood T cells was observed from baseline to week 6. Low levels of normalized T-cell clonal expansion were also seen in some patients who did not respond. On average, CD8+ T cells showed more expanded clones than CD4+ T cells after ivuxolimab. In the 0.1-3.0 mg/kg groups, partial responders were among the patients with the lowest normalized peripheral clonal expansion, particularly in CD8+ T cells. Which antigens the clonally expanded peripheral T cells were specific for was not determined.

With regard to this clone: No cognate antigen has been identified for it. Per-nucleotide qualities are absent, and no much larger clonotype sits a single base away.

For sequencing of the TCRbeta CDR3 region, genomic DNA was extracted from the sorted cells. The immunoSEQ Assay was used to sequence the TCRbeta CDR3 regions. TCRdb obtained this table from immuneACCESS and retained in-frame rearrangements with V and J assigned. These tables miss some clones; where compared with another copy, unresolved V genes account for less than half of the shortfall, and the remainder is unexplained. The sample table holds 40,000 to 60,000 clones, of which around 84% were seen once. The ten largest account for approximately 1.7% of the sample. From V the trimming removes 5 bases and from J it removes 6 bases, while the gene matches leave 9 bases of the junction unaccounted for. The germline V gene specifies SGHTA as CDR1 and FQGNSA as CDR2. From the cysteine through the phenylalanine, the CDR3 covers 16 amino acids. The DNA shown is the 48-base CDR3, in frame from base 1. The trial excluded patients who had a history of autoimmune disease or were on systemic immunosuppression. Peripheral blood for TCR sequencing was collected from all dose cohorts at baseline, on cycle 4 day 1, and on cycle 7 day 1. The samples were taken from a phase I, first-in-human, multicenter, open-label dose-escalation trial of ivuxolimab. Adults with locally advanced or metastatic melanoma, renal cell, hepatocellular, or head and neck squamous cell carcinoma were enrolled in the trial. Before TCR sequencing, CD4+ T cells and CD8+ T cells from peripheral blood were sorted into separate populations.

The sample was CD4+ or CD8+ T cells sorted from blood, taken in a trial of the OX40 agonist ivuxolimab. The receptor was isolated from an adult with an advanced solid tumor such as melanoma, head and neck, liver or kidney cancer. Here the chain combines TRBV7-2 and TRBJ2-3, and TRBD2 matches 12 of the central bases. The CDR3 reads CASSGRLAGGRDTQYF. The nucleotide sequence is given as TGTGCCAGCAGCGGGCGCCTAGCGGGAGGGCGGGATACGCAGTATTTT.